The T cell receptor (beta chain) described here comes from a study of T cell responses to AZD1222 COVID-19 vaccine. Assay: immunoSEQ multiplex PCR; the TCRdb copy retains only in-frame clones and omits some. The sample holds about 100,000 clones, around nine tenths seen once. The sequencing here drew on peripheral blood, taken on day 0 of AZD1222 vaccination. The clonotype was recovered from an adult in good health.

Here the CDR3 DNA reads TGTGCCAGCAGCCCCCAGGGCTCTACCTATGGCTACACCTTC. Its protein product is CASSPQGSTYGYTF. This chain uses TRBV3-1 (or the pseudogene TRBV3-2) with TRBJ1-2, with D possibly matching TRBD1 (5 bases). Germline V gene lookup returns CDR1 LGHDT and CDR2 YNNKEL (reference sequence). The CDR3 consists of 14 residues. Trimming cost V 4 bases and J 4 bases, with 13 bases left between them.